This T cell receptor (beta chain) emerged from a study of cytomegalovirus exposure and HLA in healthy donors. Study in general: Unique TCR beta sequences numbering 95 million to 130 million came from around 180 million T cells in an earlier analysis.

The study ran its PCR with 60 Vbeta and 13 Jbeta primers. The method was immunoSEQ multiplex PCR; TCRdb's version includes in-frame clones alone and lacks a portion of them. The repertoire holds 150,000 to 200,000 clones, with roughly 79% as singletons. Remarks on this clone: The antigen is undetermined.

Germline V CDR1 and CDR2: LNHDA, SQIVND (reference sequence). The CDR3 is 14 amino acids. V lost 5 bases to trimming and J lost 0 bases, with 11 bases between them. Whole-study findings and limits: In a later analysis, 17,000 or so TCR beta sequences were associated with HLA alleles at 0.05 false discovery rate.

The clonotype was recovered from a woman in her 30s in good health and CMV-seropositive. The chain recombines TRBV19 with TRBJ2-7; D is uncertain. Material: PBMCs. The CDR3 protein is CASSLGKTSYEQYF. CDR3 nucleotide sequence: TGTGCCAGTAGTTTGGGCAAGACCTCCTACGAGCAGTACTTC.